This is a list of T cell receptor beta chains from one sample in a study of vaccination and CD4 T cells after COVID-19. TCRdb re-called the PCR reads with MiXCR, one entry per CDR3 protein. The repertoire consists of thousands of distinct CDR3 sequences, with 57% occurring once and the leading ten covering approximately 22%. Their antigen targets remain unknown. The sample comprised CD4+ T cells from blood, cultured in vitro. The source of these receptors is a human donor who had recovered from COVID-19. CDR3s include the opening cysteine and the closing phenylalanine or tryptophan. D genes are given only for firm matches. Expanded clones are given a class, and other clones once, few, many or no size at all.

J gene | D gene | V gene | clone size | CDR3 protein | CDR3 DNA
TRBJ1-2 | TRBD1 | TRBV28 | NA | CASSPGQGNYGYTF | TGTGCCAGCAGCCCCGGACAGGGAAACTATGGCTACACCTTC
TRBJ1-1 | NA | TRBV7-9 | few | CASSQPGENTEAFF | TGTGCCAGCAGCCAACCGGGAGAGAACACTGAAGCTTTCTTT
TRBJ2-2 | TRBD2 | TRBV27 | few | CASRPVAGGPGTGELFF | TGTGCCAGCAGGCCCGTGGCGGGAGGGCCGGGCACCGGGGAGCTGTTTTTT
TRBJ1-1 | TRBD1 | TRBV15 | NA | CATSGSRTGEAFF | TGTGCCACCAGCGGCAGTCGGACAGGGGAAGCTTTCTTT
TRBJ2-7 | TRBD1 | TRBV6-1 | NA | CASTTGGDEQYF | TGCGCCAGCACCACAGGGGGAGACGAGCAGTACTTC
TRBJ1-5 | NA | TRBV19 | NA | CATREGEGGQPQHF | TGTGCCACCAGAGAGGGGGAGGGGGGTCAGCCCCAGCATTTT
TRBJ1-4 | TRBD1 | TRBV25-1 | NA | CASGPRTGLNEKLFF | TGTGCCAGCGGGCCTCGGACAGGGCTTAATGAAAAACTGTTTTTT
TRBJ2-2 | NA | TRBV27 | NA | CASSLSGVNTGELFF | TGTGCCAGCAGTTTATCGGGAGTGAACACCGGGGAGCTGTTTTTT
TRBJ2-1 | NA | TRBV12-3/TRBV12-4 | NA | CASIPGRPRQAEQFF | TGTGCCAGCATCCCGGGCAGACCCCGACAAGCAGAGCAGTTCTTC
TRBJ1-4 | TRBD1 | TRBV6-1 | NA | CASKMTGTGEKLFF | TGTGCCAGCAAAATGACAGGGACGGGTGAAAAACTGTTTTTT
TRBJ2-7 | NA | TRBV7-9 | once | CASSLLDEQYF | TGTGCCAGCAGCTTACTGGACGAGCAGTACTTC
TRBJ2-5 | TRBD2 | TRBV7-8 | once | CASSPPGLAGVGETQYF | TGTGCCAGCAGCCCCCCGGGACTAGCGGGAGTGGGAGAGACCCAGTACTTC
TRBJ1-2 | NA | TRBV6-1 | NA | CASRMWGADYGYTF | TGTGCCAGCAGGATGTGGGGGGCCGACTATGGCTACACCTTC
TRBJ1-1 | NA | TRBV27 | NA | CASSPREPNTEVFF | TGTGCCAGCAGTCCCCGTGAACCGAACACTGAAGTTTTCTTT
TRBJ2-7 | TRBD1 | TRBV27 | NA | CASSSSGQGSYEQYF | TGTGCCAGCAGTTCTTCCGGACAGGGGTCCTACGAGCAGTACTTC
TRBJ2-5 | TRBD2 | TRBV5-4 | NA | CASSGSIAGEGETQYF | TGTGCCAGCTCCGGGTCTATAGCGGGGGAGGGGGAGACCCAGTACTTC
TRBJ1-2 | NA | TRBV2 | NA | CASSEMTRSYAGGYTF | TGTGCCAGCAGTGAGATGACCAGGTCTTATGCTGGGGGCTACACCTTC
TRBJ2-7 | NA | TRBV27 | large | CASSLTDFFYEQYF | TGTGCCAGCAGTTTAACGGACTTTTTTTACGAGCAGTACTTC
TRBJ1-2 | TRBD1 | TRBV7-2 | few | CASSKGQGRAGYTF | TGTGCCAGCAGCAAGGGACAGGGAAGGGCCGGCTACACCTTC
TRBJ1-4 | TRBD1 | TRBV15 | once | CATSRTGQDNEKLFF | TGTGCCACCAGCAGAACGGGACAGGATAATGAAAAACTGTTTTTT
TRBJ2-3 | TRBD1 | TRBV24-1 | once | CATAFGTGAKDTQYF | TGTGCCACCGCTTTTGGGACAGGGGCCAAAGATACGCAGTATTTT
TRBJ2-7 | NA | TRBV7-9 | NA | CASSLGWGSDYEQYF | TGTGCCAGCAGCTTAGGTTGGGGGTCGGACTACGAGCAGTACTTC
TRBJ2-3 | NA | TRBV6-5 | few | CASSYSWGTGPDTQYF | TGTGCCAGCAGTTACTCCTGGGGTACCGGTCCAGATACGCAGTATTTT
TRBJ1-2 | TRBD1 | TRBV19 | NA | CASSTRSSQGAGYGYTF | TGTGCCAGTAGTACCCGCTCCTCCCAGGGGGCCGGGTATGGCTACACCTTC
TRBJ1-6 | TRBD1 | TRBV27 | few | CASSLSNRGQAYNSPLHF | TGTGCCAGCAGTTTATCCAACAGGGGGCAAGCCTATAATTCACCCCTCCACTTT
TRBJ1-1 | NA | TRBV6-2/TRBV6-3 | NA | CASSYRRGNLFTEAFF | TGTGCCAGCAGTTACCGCCGGGGGAATCTGTTCACTGAAGCTTTCTTT
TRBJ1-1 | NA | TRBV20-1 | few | CSARSGQSTEAFF | TGCAGTGCTAGGAGTGGACAGTCCACTGAAGCTTTCTTT
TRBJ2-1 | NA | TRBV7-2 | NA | CASSLVGGDYNEQFF | TGTGCCAGCAGCTTAGTAGGCGGAGATTACAATGAGCAGTTCTTC
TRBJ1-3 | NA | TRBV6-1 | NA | CASRDISGNTIYF | TGTGCCAGCCGGGACATCTCTGGAAACACCATATATTTT
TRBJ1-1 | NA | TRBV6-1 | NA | CASSRGQGSRDTEAFF | TGTGCCAGCAGTCGGGGCCAGGGGTCTCGGGACACTGAAGCTTTCTTT
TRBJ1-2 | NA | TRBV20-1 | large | CSAQGVGTYGYTF | TGCAGTGCCCAAGGGGTGGGGACCTATGGCTACACCTTC
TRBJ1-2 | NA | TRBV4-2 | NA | CASSLGAQGSYGYTF | TGTGCCAGCAGCCTAGGGGCTCAGGGTAGCTATGGCTACACCTTC